What follows is one TCR beta chain and its context. Antigen specificity is unknown. PCR primers comprised 60 Vbeta and 13 Jbeta primers. Repertoires were generated with immunoSEQ multiplex PCR, while TCRdb's copy carries only in-frame clones and drops some. Counted here are approximately 140,000 clones, 75% to 80% occurring once; the ten biggest clones make up 5% to 8%. The CDR3 length is 14 residues. Trimming took off 3 bases at V and 0 bases at J, with 6 bases between the two ends. Germline loops: CDR1 MNHEY, CDR2 SMNVEV (reference sequence). These data are taken from a study of cytomegalovirus exposure and HLA in healthy donors. Study-level findings and limits: Sequencing artifact likely explains a cluster of highly shared sequence variants. A list of approximately 160 TCR beta chains associated with cytomegalovirus was given. The classifier was said to identify cytomegalovirus status with high specificity and sensitivity. Earlier analysis found most TCR beta V segments productive about 87% or about 30% of the time.

V usage is TRBV27 and J usage is TRBJ1-5; D unclear. This TCR was sampled from a woman in her thirties or forties in good health and CMV-seropositive. Sequencing was performed on PBMCs. The CDR3 DNA reads as TGTGCCAGCAGTTTCACATATAGCAATCAGCCCCAGCATTTT. This sequence encodes CASSFTYSNQPQHF.